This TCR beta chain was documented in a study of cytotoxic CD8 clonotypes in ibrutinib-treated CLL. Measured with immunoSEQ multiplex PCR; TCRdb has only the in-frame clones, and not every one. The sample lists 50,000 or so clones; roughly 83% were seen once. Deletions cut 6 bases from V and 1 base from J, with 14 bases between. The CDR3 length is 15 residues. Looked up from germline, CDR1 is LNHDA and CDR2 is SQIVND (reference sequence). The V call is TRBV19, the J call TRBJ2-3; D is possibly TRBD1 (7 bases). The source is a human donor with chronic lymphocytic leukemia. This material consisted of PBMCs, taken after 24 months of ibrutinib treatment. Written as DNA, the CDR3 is TGTGCCAGTAGACCCCTCAGGGGGGGCACAGATACGCAGTATTTT. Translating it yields CASRPLRGGTDTQYF.